This T cell receptor beta chain was documented in a study of blood T cell repertoires in COVID-19 (TCRdb year 2020). With regard to the full study: Samples covering the acute and convalescent phases of COVID-19 were provided by collaborators in the United States, Italy and Spain. The prospective study material was composed of cDNA or gDNA derived from T cells, B-cell-depleted T cells, or PBMCs. Subjects who had been exposed to COVID-19, were actively infected with it, or had recovered from it provided the deeply sampled blood TCRbeta repertoires that made up the dataset. The repertoires were released in a freely available public database meant as a resource for research on the immune response to SARS-CoV-2. Samples came from the ongoing ImmuneRACE study (first 160 participants) plus 1,254 subjects from 6 global collaborators. Nearly every sample came with metadata listing a de-identified subject ID, COVID-19 status, age in years and sex. Where available, HLA class I and class II types were obtained from metadata supplied by the sample provider rather than from assay-based typing.

TCRbeta CDR3 regions were amplified from genomic DNA by means of the immunoSEQ Assay, a bias-controlled multiplex PCR. In the paper's pipeline: The number of nucleated cells in each sample was estimated from the amplification of reference gene primers within the assay. To quantify the absolute abundance of each unique TCRbeta CDR3 rearrangement, sequence reads were collapsed and filtered. For each sample, productive Simpson clonality was calculated as the square root of Simpson's diversity index over productive rearrangements. TCRdb stores this immuneACCESS table with in-frame sequences only. Part of the clones is absent; in the studies checked, under half of the shortfall reflects unresolved V genes, and no reason is known for the rest. V, J and clone size were drawn from that table, and D and trimming were deduced from the DNA. A total of fewer than 700,000 clones appear in this sample, 70% to 90% of them only once. The ten top clones hold 7.5% to 9% of the sample.

The research as a whole found: The quantity of clinical and demographic metadata differed by source and by participant and was supplied without curation.

A word on this clone: Its antigen is currently not known. No base quality values were provided; no much bigger clone lies one nucleotide off.

Reading the germline V gene gives CDR1 SGHTS and CDR2 YDEGEE. Measured from the cysteine to the phenylalanine, the CDR3 is 18 residues long. Only the CDR3 portion is preserved as DNA: 54 bases, with reading frame beginning at the first base. The V and J ends are trimmed by 4 bases and 5 bases, leaving 25 bases between them. One collaborating source in Seattle enrolled patients during active infection and followed them longitudinally through the course of disease. Each collaborating institution followed its own protocols to collect whole blood in K2EDTA tubes. For TCRbeta analysis, collaborators shipped samples as frozen whole blood, isolated PBMCs, or DNA extracted from either of those sample types.

The rearrangement combines TRBV5-8 with TRBJ1-5, with TRBD1 perhaps the D gene, on 6 matching bases. This sequence originates from a woman aged 50 to 60 with COVID-19, enrolled during active disease. Sequencing was done on a sample of peripheral blood. The nucleotide sequence reads as follows: TGTGCCAGCAGCCCAGGTATAAGGGGGGGGCGCCGGGATCAGCCCCAGCATTTT. Its product reads: CASSPGIRGGRRDQPQHF.